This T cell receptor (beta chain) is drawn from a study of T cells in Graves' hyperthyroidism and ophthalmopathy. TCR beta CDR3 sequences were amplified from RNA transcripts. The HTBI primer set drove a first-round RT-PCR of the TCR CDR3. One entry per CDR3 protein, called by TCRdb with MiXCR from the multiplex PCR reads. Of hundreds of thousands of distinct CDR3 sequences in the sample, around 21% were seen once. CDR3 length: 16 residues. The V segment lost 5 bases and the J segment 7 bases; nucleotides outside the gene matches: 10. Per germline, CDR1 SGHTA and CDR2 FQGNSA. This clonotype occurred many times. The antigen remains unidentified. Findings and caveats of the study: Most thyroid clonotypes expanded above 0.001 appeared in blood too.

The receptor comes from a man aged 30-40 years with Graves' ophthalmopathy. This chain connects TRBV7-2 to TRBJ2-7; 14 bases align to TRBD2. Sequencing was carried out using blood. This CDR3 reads CASSPRTSGRSREQYF. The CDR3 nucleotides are TGTGCCAGCAGCCCGAGGACTAGCGGGAGGTCTCGGGAGCAGTACTTC.